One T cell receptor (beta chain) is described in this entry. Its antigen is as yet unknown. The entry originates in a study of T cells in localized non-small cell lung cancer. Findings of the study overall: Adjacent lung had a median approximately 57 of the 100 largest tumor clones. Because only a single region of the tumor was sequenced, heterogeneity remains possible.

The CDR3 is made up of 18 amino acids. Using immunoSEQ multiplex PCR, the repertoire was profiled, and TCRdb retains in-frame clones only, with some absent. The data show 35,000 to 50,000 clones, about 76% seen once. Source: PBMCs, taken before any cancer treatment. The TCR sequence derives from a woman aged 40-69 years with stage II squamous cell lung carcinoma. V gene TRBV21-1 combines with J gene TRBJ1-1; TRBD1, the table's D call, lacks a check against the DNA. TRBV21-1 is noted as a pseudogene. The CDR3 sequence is CASSKHPRTGTWILEAFF. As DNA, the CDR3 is TGTGCCAGCAGCAAACACCCTCGGACAGGGACGTGGATTTTGGAAGCTTTCTTT.